This T cell receptor (beta chain) comes out of a study of shared clonotypes between healthy human individuals. Findings and caveats of the study: Few donors restricted represented genetic and exposure-history diversity. Naive subsets usually exceeded memory subsets in estimated richness.

Concerning this clone itself: Antigen specificity is unknown.

The authors split each subset's genomic DNA evenly across several immunoSEQ plates. The table came from immunoSEQ multiplex PCR; TCRdb's copy has only in-frame clones and leaves some out. The sample includes 650,000 to 800,000 clones, approximately 72% seen only once; the top ten take under 2%. The donors were all Caucasian adults (living in Nashville, Tennessee). Sequenced input: memory CD4+ T cells sorted from blood. Indicated subset: CD45RA-negative fraction. This TCR derives from a woman aged 30 to 39 in good health.

The CDR3 bases are TGCGCCAGCAGCCAAGGACAGGTCAACGACGAGCAGTACTTC. Translation gives CASSQGQVNDEQYF. This sequence joins TRBV4-1 and TRBJ2-7; perhaps TRBD1 as D (6 bases). Per the germline V gene, CDR1 is MGHRA and CDR2 is YSYEKL. The CDR3 sequence is 14 residues long. V was pared by 1 base and J by 5 bases, with 12 bases between.